This TCR beta chain was documented in a study of T cells expressing NK-cell markers. At the level of the study: Underlying the TCR beta repertoires were sorted CD3+CD56+NKG2C+, CD3+CD56+NKG2C- and CD3+CD56-NKG2C+ T cells. Study-wide points: Among a handful of donors, these clonotypes also ranked first in the CD3+CD56-NKG2C+ fraction. The contribution of dominant NKG2C+ clonotypes to CD8+ T cells in five to seven donors was roughly 1.0-7.5%.

Concerning this clonotype itself: Its antigen remains unknown.

Generation of TCR beta cDNA was performed by 5'RACE template switching incorporating UMIs. Reprocessing the 5' RACE reads, TCRdb reports a single entry for every CDR3 protein and omits DNA. The sample has approximately 420,000 distinct CDR3 sequences; the top ten hold approximately 11%. Germline V gene sequence: CDR1 DFQATT, CDR2 SNEGSKA (reference sequence). The CDR3 has 14 residues. Specimen: blood T cells: a sorted CD56 or NKG2C T cell subset, CD4+ or CD8+ T cells, or bulk PBMC T cells (not recorded which). The sequence was obtained from a woman in her forties or fifties in good health. The chain is built from TRBV20-1 and TRBJ2-7; checking the TCRdb D call of TRBD1 is not possible without DNA. Here the CDR3 reads CSATPGTGGKEQYF.